This T cell receptor (beta chain) is from a study of CD8 T cells in Susac syndrome. This CDR3 contains 15 residues. J was trimmed by 2 bases and V by 3 bases; bases with no gene match: 5. Random hexamers served to reverse transcribe about 0.5 to 1 ug RNA. By means of immunoSEQ multiplex PCR, TCR beta CDR3 spanning 54 Vbeta and 13 Jbeta underwent amplification. TCRdb reprocessed the immunoSEQ multiplex PCR reads via MiXCR and lists one record per CDR3 protein. This sample has around 90,000 distinct CDR3 sequences, with about 96% found just once. The sample comprised CD8+ T cells from PBMCs. This TCR was sampled from a human donor with Susac syndrome. V and J are TRBV12-3 or TRBV12-4 and TRBJ2-3, with 7 bases matching TRBD2. The DNA of the CDR3 is TGTGCCAGCAGTTTCGGCAGCGGGGCCACAGATACGCAGTATTTT. It translates to CASSFGSGATDTQYF.